These 22 T cell receptor beta chains were sequenced from one sample in a study of immune cell composition in non-small cell lung cancer. Data came from immunoSEQ multiplex PCR; TCRdb stores just in-frame clones and leaves some out. The profile shows about 1,100 clones, 69% of them singletons. The sequencing sample was made of lung tumor tissue. The receptors derive from a human donor with non-small cell lung cancer.

The chain has TRBV19 and TRBJ1-3; TRBD1 agrees at 8 bases. V lost 7 bases and J lost 0; bases outside the gene matches: 8. Germline V gives CDR1 LNHDA, CDR2 SQIVND (reference sequence). This CDR3 contains 16 residues. The CDR3 coding sequence is TGTGCCAGTACCAAGGGGACAGGATTCTCTGGAAACACCATATATTTT. Its translation is CASTKGTGFSGNTIYF.

The chain uses TRBV5-1 and TRBJ2-1, with D possibly matching TRBD1 (6 bases). V lost 5 bases and J lost 6, with 24 bases in between. Germline V gene data show CDR1 as SGHRS and CDR2 as YFSETQ. The CDR3 contains 17 residues. The CDR3 here is CASRGARVSSPINEQFF. The CDR3, as DNA: TGCGCCAGCAGGGGGGCCCGGGTTTCTAGCCCAATCAATGAGCAGTTCTTC.

J is TRBJ2-3 and V is TRBV7-2; possible D gene TRBD1, 5 bases. The germline CDR1 and CDR2 sequences are SGHTA and FQGNSA. V lost 5 bases and J 3 bases, leaving 15 bases between the germline ends. The CDR3 totals 15 residues. The DNA for the CDR3 is TGTGCCAGCAGCCCTGACAGCTTAGGAACAGATACGCAGTATTTT. This encodes CASSPDSLGTDTQYF.

The chain uses TRBV19 and TRBJ2-7, with 9 nucleotides matching TRBD2. Trimming cost V 2 bases and J 1 base; bases outside gene matches: 6. Germline assignment: CDR1 LNHDA and CDR2 SQIVND (reference sequence). This CDR3 has 16 residues. CDR3 nucleotides: TGTGCCAGTAGTATAAGAGCGGGGGGCGCGTCCTACGAGCAGTACTTC. It specifies CASSIRAGGASYEQYF.

The rearrangement uses TRBV18 and TRBJ1-1; D is unresolved. Germline V gene lookup returns CDR1 KGHSH and CDR2 LQKENI. Trimming removed 3 bases at V and 1 base at J, with 9 bases between. This CDR3 has 14 residues. Written as DNA, the CDR3 is TGTGCCAGCTCACCTTACGAGGGGAACACTGAAGCTTTCTTT. It yields the protein CASSPYEGNTEAFF.

Within the sample, this clone is large. CDR3 sequence (DNA): TGTGCCAGCAGCTTAGGTGGAGGCTCCTACAATGAGCAGTTCTTC. The encoded protein is CASSLGGGSYNEQFF. The genes are TRBV11-2 and TRBJ2-1, with D tentatively TRBD2 (5 bases). Per germline, CDR1 SGHAT and CDR2 FQNNGV. The CDR3 spans 15 residues. With 1 base removed from V and 0 bases from J, the gap between germline ends came to 7 bases.

CDR3 in DNA: TGTGCCAGCAGCGCCCACCGGGACTTGAACAATGAGCAGTTCTTC. Protein product: CASSAHRDLNNEQFF. V usage is TRBV9 and J usage is TRBJ2-1; D perhaps matches TRBD2 (6 bases). The germline V and J ends were trimmed by 3 bases and 5 bases, with 15 bases remaining between them. CDR1 SGDLS and CDR2 YYNGEE come from the germline V gene. The CDR3 spans 15 residues.

The chain combines TRBV5-1 with TRBJ2-5; 10 bases are a match to TRBD1. V was clipped by 5 bases and J by 5 bases; unmatched bases: 3. This CDR3 has 13 residues. The germline V gene has CDR1 SGHRS and CDR2 YFSETQ. This CDR3 is CASRRTGGETQYF. CDR3 DNA sequence: TGCGCCAGCAGGCGGACAGGGGGGGAGACCCAGTACTTC.

This clone appeared a few times. This chain connects TRBV28 to TRBJ2-7; TRBD2 is a possible D gene (6 bases). The CDR3 is made up of 14 amino acids. From germline, CDR1 is MDHEN and CDR2 SYDVKM. Trimming shortened V by 11 bases and J by 3 bases, and 20 bases separated the two germline ends. Here the CDR3 reads CASTGLTGGYEQYF. The CDR3 coding sequence is TGTGCCTCCACGGGACTCACCGGTGGCTACGAGCAGTACTTC.

In its sample, this clone was seen a few times. This chain joins TRBV20-1 and TRBJ2-7, with D possibly matching TRBD1 (5 bases). CDR1 and CDR2 (germline): DFQATT, SNEGSKA (reference sequence). The V and J ends lost 7 bases and 2 bases respectively, with 9 bases between them. The CDR3 runs to 11 residues. CDR3 amino acids: CSGAGTYEQYF. The CDR3 DNA reads TGCAGTGGTGCAGGGACCTACGAGCAGTACTTC.

The chain has TRBV7-8 and TRBJ2-3, with TRBD2 identical over 12 bases. Germline V gene lookup returns CDR1 SGHVS and CDR2 FQNEAQ. This CDR3 is built from 20 residues. The J segment lost 3 bases and the V segment lost 0 bases, leaving 13 bases of the junction unmatched. CDR3 region: CASSLAKVLAGGRYTDTQYF. As DNA, the CDR3 is TGTGCCAGCAGCTTAGCGAAGGTCCTAGCGGGGGGGCGGTATACAGATACGCAGTATTTT.

The rearrangement joins TRBV30 to TRBJ1-5; TRBD1 might be the D (6 bases). Deletions cut 0 bases from V and 4 bases from J, with 13 bases between. This CDR3 is built from 15 residues. In germline, CDR1 is GTSNPN, CDR2 SVGIG (reference sequence). The CDR3 coding sequence is TGTGCCTGGAGTGTAAGTCAGGGGATAAATCAGCCCCAGCATTTT. Amino acids: CAWSVSQGINQPQHF.

This chain connects TRBV6-5 to TRBJ2-2, with D possibly TRBD1 on 5 matching bases. CDR1 MNHEY and CDR2 SVGAGI come from the germline V gene. Trimming stripped 2 bases from V and 7 bases from J, with 11 bases between. The CDR3 totals 14 residues. The CDR3: CASSYGPGFGELFF. The CDR3 DNA reads as TGTGCCAGCAGTTACGGCCCAGGGTTCGGGGAGCTGTTTTTT.

J is TRBJ2-2 and V is TRBV11-3, with a weak D call TRBD2 (6 bases). This CDR3 is 17 amino acids long. The V gene's germline CDR1 is SGHNT and CDR2 YENEEA. The V end was cut by 2 bases, the J end by 0 bases, with 13 bases between. This chain's CDR3 is CASSLRLGGSNTGELFF. CDR3 bases: TGTGCCAGCAGCTTAAGGCTCGGAGGGTCGAACACCGGGGAGCTGTTTTTT.

The chain employs TRBV19 and TRBJ1-5; D may be TRBD1 (6 bases). The germline V gene has CDR1 LNHDA and CDR2 SQIVND (reference sequence). V lost 4 bases, J lost 3 bases, and 10 bases lay in between. There are 14 residues in the CDR3. The CDR3: CASSRDKYNQPQHF. The CDR3 bases are TGTGCCAGTAGTAGGGACAAATACAATCAGCCCCAGCATTTT.

The chain is built from TRBV5-1 and TRBJ1-1; D might be TRBD1 (5 bases). Germline lookup yields CDR1 SGHRS and CDR2 YFSETQ. The CDR3 totals 14 residues. Trimming stripped 0 bases from V and 6 bases from J, with 12 bases between. The CDR3 coding sequence is TGCGCCAGCAGCTTGGTCGGGGGAAGCGCTGAAGCTTTCTTT. Its protein product is CASSLVGGSAEAFF.

V usage is TRBV5-1 and J usage is TRBJ2-5; D call uncertain. V shed 4 bases and J shed 3 bases, with 10 bases lying between them. The CDR3 contains 13 residues. The germline V gene has CDR1 SGHRS and CDR2 YFSETQ. CDR3: CASSLLGKETQYF. In DNA, the CDR3 is TGCGCCAGCAGCCTCCTGGGCAAAGAGACCCAGTACTTC.

This chain connects TRBV28 to TRBJ1-5; maybe TRBD1 (5 bases). The CDR3 is 16 amino acids. Trimming shortened V by 5 bases and J by 7 bases, and 21 bases separated the two germline ends. Per germline, CDR1 MDHEN and CDR2 SYDVKM. For the CDR3, the DNA is TGTGCCAGCAGTGCCTTGATGACTAGCCGGGGGCAGCCCCAGCATTTT. Translation gives CASSALMTSRGQPQHF. Full variable domain (outside the CDR3, taken from reference TRBV28 and TRBJ1-5): DVKVTQSSRYLVKRTGEKVFLECVQDMDHENMFWYRQDPGLGLRLIYFSYDVKMKEKGDIPEGYSVSREKKERFSLILESASTNQTSMYLCASSALMTSRGQPQHFGDGTRLSIL.

J is TRBJ1-6 and V is TRBV7-8, with TRBD1 identical over 7 bases. The CDR3 is 17 amino acids. The ends lost 6 bases at V and 10 bases at J; junction bases unmatched: 18. Germline CDR1 reads SGHVS; CDR2 reads FQNEAQ. DNA of the CDR3: TGTGCCAGCAGGCAGACAGGGTGGGAGGCCAAGGGGTCACCCCTCCACTTT. It translates to CASRQTGWEAKGSPLHF.

By sample share, this clone is large. The V gene is TRBV27, the J gene TRBJ2-5, with a weak D call TRBD2 (5 bases). Germline CDR1 is MNHEY and CDR2 is SMNVEV (reference sequence). This CDR3 contains 15 residues. V lost 8 bases, J lost 3 bases, and 19 bases lay in between. CDR3 sequence reads: CASRIGENLKETQYF. In nucleotides, the CDR3 is TGTGCCAGCCGGATCGGGGAGAACCTAAAAGAGACCCAGTACTTC.

CDR3 amino acids: CASRGTARNEKLFF. In DNA, the CDR3 is TGTGCCAGCCGGGGGACAGCTCGTAATGAAAAACTGTTTTTT. The chain couples TRBV6-5 to TRBJ1-4; TRBD1 aligns across 7 bases. CDR3 length: 14 amino acids. The germline V gene has CDR1 MNHEY and CDR2 SVGAGI. Trimming cost V 8 bases and J 4 bases; bases outside gene matches: 7.

The rearrangement joins TRBV10-1 to TRBJ2-7; 9 bases align to TRBD1. From germline, CDR1 is WNHNN and CDR2 SYGVQD (reference sequence). The CDR3 totals 15 residues. The V and J ends lost 7 bases and 3 bases, in that order; junction bases with no gene match: 10. CDR3 sequence: CASTRRDREDYEQYF. In DNA, the CDR3 is TGCGCCAGCACCAGGAGGGACAGGGAAGACTACGAGCAGTACTTC.